Shown below are 17 T cell receptor beta chains from a single sample sequenced in a study of T-cell reconstitution after alpha-beta-depleted transplantation in children. As it was prepared, the TCRbeta library received unique molecular identifiers. Via MiXCR, TCRdb re-called the PCR reads, giving one row per CDR3 protein. The sample lists some 350,000 distinct CDR3 sequences, 10% to 13% occurring once. The sequences come from PBMCs from the stem cell graft donor, collected from the stem cell graft. Receptor source: a human donor who donated a stem cell graft to a child with acute lymphoblastic leukemia.

This chain connects TRBV29-1 to TRBJ2-3; a weak D match, TRBD2 (6 bases). Deletions cut 5 bases from V and 1 base from J, with 13 bases between. The CDR3 has 14 amino acids. Germline-derived CDR1 and CDR2 are SQVTM and ANQGSEA. CDR3 protein: CSVRAGSGTDTQYF. The CDR3 nucleotides read TGCAGCGTTCGGGCGGGGTCAGGCACAGATACGCAGTATTTT.

This clonotype appeared many times. V and J are TRBV5-1 and TRBJ1-2; D possibly corresponds to TRBD1 (6 bases). Germline V gene sequence: CDR1 SGHRS, CDR2 YFSETQ. The germline V and J ends were trimmed by 4 bases and 4 bases, with 17 bases remaining between them. This CDR3 comprises 15 residues. DNA of the CDR3: TGCGCCAGCAGCCCGGCGGGGGGCGGAGGCTATGGCTACACCTTC. It translates to CASSPAGGGGYGYTF.

This clonotype was observed at least ten times. CDR3 in DNA: TGTGCCATCAGGACCAGCGGGAGCGGACCAGATACGCAGTATTTT. Translation: CAIRTSGSGPDTQYF. This chain uses TRBV10-3 with TRBJ2-3; TRBD2 matches 8 bases. V was clipped by 6 bases and J by 4 bases; unmatched bases: 9. The CDR3 spans 15 residues. Germline CDR1 and CDR2: ENHRY and SYGVKD.

This clonotype came up a few times. The V gene is TRBV7-8, the J gene TRBJ1-1; no firm D call. There are 15 residues in the CDR3. CDR1 is SGHVS, CDR2 FQNEAQ, per germline. The germline V and J ends were trimmed by 7 bases and 1 base, with 16 bases remaining between them. The CDR3 reads CASTFRRTSNTEAFF. CDR3 in DNA: TGTGCCAGCACCTTCCGGCGGACTTCGAACACTGAAGCTTTCTTT.

This clonotype came up many times. Here the CDR3 reads CASSLDQYEQYF. Here the CDR3 DNA reads TGCGCCAGCAGCCTCGACCAGTACGAGCAGTACTTC. The chain joins TRBV5-1 to TRBJ2-7; no reliable D call. The CDR3 has 12 residues. The germline V gene has CDR1 SGHRS and CDR2 YFSETQ. With 4 bases removed from V and 4 bases from J, the gap between germline ends came to 9 bases.

The chain joins TRBV30 to TRBJ2-7, with unresolved D. Per the germline V gene, CDR1 is GTSNPN and CDR2 is SVGIG (reference sequence). There are 12 residues in the CDR3. V lost 3 bases to trimming and J lost 2 bases, with 8 bases between them. CDR3 DNA sequence: TGTGCCTGGAGAGACCGAACCTACGAGCAGTACTTC. This encodes CAWRDRTYEQYF. Complete variable domain (other parts from reference TRBV30 and TRBJ2-7): SQTIHQWPATLVQPVGSPLSLECTVEGTSNPNLYWYRQAAGRGLQLLFYSVGIGQISSEVPQNLSASRPQDRQFILSSKKLLLSDSGFYLCAWRDRTYEQYFGPGTRLTVT.

This clonotype was detected ten times or more. The rearrangement uses TRBV15 and TRBJ1-1; perhaps TRBD1 as D (6 bases). CDR3 length: 13 residues. Germline V gene lookup returns CDR1 LNHNV and CDR2 YYDKDF (reference sequence). V lost 7 bases and J 5 bases, leaving 14 bases between the germline ends. The CDR3 DNA follows: TGTGCCACCACGGAGGGGGAATCTACTGAAGCTTTCTTT. Its protein product is CATTEGESTEAFF.

The rearrangement links TRBV7-8 to TRBJ2-4; TRBD1 aligns across 9 bases. The CDR3 runs to 18 residues. Losses at the gene ends were 2 bases for V and 0 bases for J; bases not matched to a gene: 8. Germline assignment: CDR1 SGHVS and CDR2 FQNEAQ. The CDR3 region is CASSLYRDRALAKNIQYF. Written as DNA, the CDR3 is TGTGCCAGCAGCTTATACAGGGACAGGGCATTAGCCAAAAACATTCAGTACTTC.

A few counts support this clonotype. The rearrangement links TRBV24-1 to TRBJ2-2, with a tentative D call TRBD2 (5 bases). CDR1 is KGHDR and CDR2 is SFDVKD in the germline V gene. Trimming took off 11 bases at V and 5 bases at J, with 20 bases between the two ends. This CDR3 contains 15 residues. CDR3 DNA sequence: TGTGCCATACTCAGGAGGCATGGGGAAACCGGGGAGCTGTTTTTT. It codes for CAILRRHGETGELFF.

The table lists this clonotype with a few counts. This sequence joins TRBV18 and TRBJ1-2; possible D gene TRBD1, 6 bases. Trimming cost V 4 bases and J 6 bases, with 12 bases left between them. The germline gives CDR1 KGHSH, CDR2 LQKENI. The CDR3 has 13 residues. The chain's CDR3 is CASSRQASNGYTF. CDR3 coding DNA: TGTGCCAGCTCACGACAGGCGTCGAATGGCTACACCTTC.

The sample holds a few counts of this clonotype. The V and J genes are TRBV6-1 and TRBJ2-7; 7 bases line up with TRBD1. Germline trimming cut 8 bases from V and 4 bases from J; bases unmatched to any gene: 8. The CDR3 consists of 13 residues. Looked up from germline, CDR1 is MNHNS and CDR2 is SASEGT. The CDR3 reads CASGPGTVYEQYF. The CDR3 DNA sequence: TGTGCCAGCGGCCCCGGGACAGTTTACGAGCAGTACTTC.

The chain links TRBV27 to TRBJ1-4; TRBD1 aligns across 9 bases. After removal of 6 bases from V and 8 bases from J, the junction contained 4 bases not matched to a gene. Germline V CDR1 and CDR2: MNHEY, SMNVEV (reference sequence). CDR3 length: 13 amino acids. The CDR3 coding sequence is TGTGCCAGCAGAGGACAGGGGCACGAAAAACTGTTTTTT. Translating it yields CASRGQGHEKLFF.

In its sample, this clonotype was seen many times. The J gene is TRBJ1-1, the V gene TRBV6-2 or TRBV6-3; D possibly corresponds to TRBD1 (6 bases). This CDR3 is built from 14 residues. CDR1 is MNHEY, CDR2 SVGEGT, per germline. Trimming shortened V by 7 bases and J by 0 bases, and 12 bases separated the two germline ends. CDR3 bases: TGTGCCAGCAACCCGACAGGAATGAACACTGAAGCTTTCTTT. Its protein is CASNPTGMNTEAFF.

The chain couples TRBV7-9 to TRBJ2-3, with D possibly matching TRBD2 (6 bases). This CDR3 region has 15 residues. Germline values: CDR1 SEHNR, CDR2 FQNEAQ (reference sequence). Trimming took 1 base from V and 2 from J, leaving 10 bases between them. The CDR3 coding sequence is TGTGCCAGCAGCTTAGGGGCTAGCGCCACAGATACGCAGTATTTT. Protein: CASSLGASATDTQYF.

The chain uses TRBV12-3 or TRBV12-4 and TRBJ2-7; D call uncertain. The V gene lost 6 bases and the J gene lost 1 base, with 16 bases spanning the gap. The length of the CDR3 is 15 residues. In DNA form, the CDR3 reads TGTGCCAGCAGCTCCGCCCAAACGGAGTCCTACGAGCAGTACTTC. It yields the protein CASSSAQTESYEQYF.

The rearrangement uses TRBV18 and TRBJ2-7; the D is unclear. The CDR3 has 14 amino acids. V was clipped by 0 bases and J by 4 bases, with 10 bases between them. CDR1 is KGHSH, CDR2 LQKENI, per germline. CDR3 DNA sequence: TGTGCCAGCTCACCACCCACATCCCGATACGAGCAGTACTTC. This translates into CASSPPTSRYEQYF.

The V call is TRBV6-5, the J call TRBJ2-7; possible D gene TRBD1, 6 bases. The CDR3 sequence is 17 residues long. Germline loops: CDR1 MNHEY, CDR2 SVGAGI. Trimming left V 2 bases short and J 6 bases short, with 23 bases between. CDR3 sequence (DNA): TGTGCCAGCAGTTACGTTTACAGGGTCAAGCATCCCGTCGAGCAGTACTTC. Protein: CASSYVYRVKHPVEQYF.